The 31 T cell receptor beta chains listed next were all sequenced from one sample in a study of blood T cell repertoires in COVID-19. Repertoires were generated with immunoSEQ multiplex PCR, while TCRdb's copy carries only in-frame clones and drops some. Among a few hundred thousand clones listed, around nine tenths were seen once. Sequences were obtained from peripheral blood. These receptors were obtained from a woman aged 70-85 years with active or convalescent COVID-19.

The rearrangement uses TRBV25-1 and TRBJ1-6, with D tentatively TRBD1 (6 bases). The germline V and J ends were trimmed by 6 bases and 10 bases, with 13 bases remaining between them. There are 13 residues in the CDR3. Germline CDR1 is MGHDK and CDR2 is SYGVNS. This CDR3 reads CASSLQGTSPLHF. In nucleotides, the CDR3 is TGTGCCAGCAGCCTACAGGGAACCTCACCCCTCCACTTT. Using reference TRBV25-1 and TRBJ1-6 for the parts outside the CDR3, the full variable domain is EADIYQTPRYLVIGTGKKITLECSQTMGHDKMYWYQQDPGMELHLIHYSYGVNSTEKGDLSSESTVSRIRTEHFPLTLESARPSHTSQYLCASSLQGTSPLHFGNGTRLTVT.

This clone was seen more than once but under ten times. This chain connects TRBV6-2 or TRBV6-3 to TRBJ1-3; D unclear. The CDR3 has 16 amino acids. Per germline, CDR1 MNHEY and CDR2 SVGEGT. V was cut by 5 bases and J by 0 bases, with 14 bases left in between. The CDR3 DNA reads TGTGCCAGCAGTGCGAGGGCCCTCTTCTCTGGAAACACCATATATTTT. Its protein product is CASSARALFSGNTIYF.

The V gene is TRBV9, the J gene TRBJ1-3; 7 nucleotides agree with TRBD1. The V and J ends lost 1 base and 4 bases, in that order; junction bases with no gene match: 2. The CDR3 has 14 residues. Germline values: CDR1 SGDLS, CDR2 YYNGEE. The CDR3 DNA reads TGTGCCAGCAGCGTATCGGGACAGGGAAACACCATATATTTT. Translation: CASSVSGQGNTIYF.

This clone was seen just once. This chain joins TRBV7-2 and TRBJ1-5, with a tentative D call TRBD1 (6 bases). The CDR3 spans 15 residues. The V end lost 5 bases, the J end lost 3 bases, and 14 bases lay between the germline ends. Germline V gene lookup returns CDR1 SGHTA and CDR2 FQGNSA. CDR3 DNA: TGTGCCAGCAGCGAGGTCGGGGGGCTCAATCAGCCCCAGCATTTT. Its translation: CASSEVGGLNQPQHF.

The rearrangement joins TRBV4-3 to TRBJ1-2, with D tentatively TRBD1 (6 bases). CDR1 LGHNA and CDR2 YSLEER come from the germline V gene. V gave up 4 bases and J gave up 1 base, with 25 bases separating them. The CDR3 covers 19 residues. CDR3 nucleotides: TGCGCCAGCAGCCCCGTCTCCGGAGATTCCGGGACACTTAACTATGGCTACACCTTC. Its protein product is CASSPVSGDSGTLNYGYTF.

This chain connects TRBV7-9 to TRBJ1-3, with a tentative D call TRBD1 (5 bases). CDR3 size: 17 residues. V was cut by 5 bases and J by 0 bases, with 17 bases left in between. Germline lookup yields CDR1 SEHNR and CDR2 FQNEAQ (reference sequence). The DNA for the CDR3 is TGTGCCAGCAGCGCCGTCGCATGGGGCCTCTCTGGAAACACCATATATTTT. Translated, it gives CASSAVAWGLSGNTIYF.

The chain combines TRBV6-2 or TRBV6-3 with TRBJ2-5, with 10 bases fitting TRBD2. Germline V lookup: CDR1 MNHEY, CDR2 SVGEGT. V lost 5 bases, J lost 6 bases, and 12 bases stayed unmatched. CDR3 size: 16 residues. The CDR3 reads CASSTMSGGAWKTQYF. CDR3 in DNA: TGTGCCAGCAGTACAATGAGCGGGGGGGCCTGGAAGACCCAGTACTTC.

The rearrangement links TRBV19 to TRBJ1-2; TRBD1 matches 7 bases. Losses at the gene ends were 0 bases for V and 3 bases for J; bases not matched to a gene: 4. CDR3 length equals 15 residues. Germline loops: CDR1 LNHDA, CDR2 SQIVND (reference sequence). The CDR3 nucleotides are TGTGCCAGTAGTATAGATCACAGGGGATACTATGGCTACACCTTC. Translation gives CASSIDHRGYYGYTF.

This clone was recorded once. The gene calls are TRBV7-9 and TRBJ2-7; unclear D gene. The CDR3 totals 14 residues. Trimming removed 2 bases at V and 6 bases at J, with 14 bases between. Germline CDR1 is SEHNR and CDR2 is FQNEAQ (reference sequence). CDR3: CASSLSPVPGEQYF. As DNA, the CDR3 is TGTGCCAGCAGCTTATCTCCGGTCCCGGGCGAGCAGTACTTC.

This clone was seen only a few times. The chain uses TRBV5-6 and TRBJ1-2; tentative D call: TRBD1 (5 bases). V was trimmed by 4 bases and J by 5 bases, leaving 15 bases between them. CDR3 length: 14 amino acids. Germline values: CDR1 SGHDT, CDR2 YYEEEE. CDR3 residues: CASSTPGGTYGYTF. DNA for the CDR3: TGTGCCAGCAGCACCCCCGGGGGAACTTATGGCTACACCTTC. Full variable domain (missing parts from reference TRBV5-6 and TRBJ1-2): DAGVTQSPTHLIKTRGQQVTLRCSPKSGHDTVSWYQQALGQGPQFIFQYYEEEERQRGNFPDRFSGHQFPNYSSELNVNALLLGDSALYLCASSTPGGTYGYTFGSGTRLTVV.

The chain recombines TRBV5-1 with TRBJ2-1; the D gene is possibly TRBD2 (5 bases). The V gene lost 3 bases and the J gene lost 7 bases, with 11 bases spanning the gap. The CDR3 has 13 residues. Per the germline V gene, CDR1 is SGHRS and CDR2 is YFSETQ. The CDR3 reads CASSSFPGNEQFF. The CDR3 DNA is TGCGCCAGCAGCTCTTTCCCGGGGAATGAGCAGTTCTTC.

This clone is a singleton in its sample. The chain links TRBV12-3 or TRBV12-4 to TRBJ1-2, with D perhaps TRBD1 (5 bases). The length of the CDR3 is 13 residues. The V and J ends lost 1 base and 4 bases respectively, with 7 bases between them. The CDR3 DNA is TGTGCCAGCAGTTTAGGACAGTTCTATGGCTACACCTTC. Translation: CASSLGQFYGYTF.

CDR3 region: CASSTGTGFGELFF. CDR3 DNA: TGTGCCAGCAGTACCGGGACAGGGTTCGGGGAGCTGTTTTTT. This sequence joins TRBV6-4 and TRBJ2-2, with TRBD1 identical over 9 bases. V shed 5 bases, J shed 7 bases, and the junction held 5 bases outside the gene matches. CDR1 is MRHNA and CDR2 is SNTAGT in the germline V gene. This CDR3 comprises 14 residues.

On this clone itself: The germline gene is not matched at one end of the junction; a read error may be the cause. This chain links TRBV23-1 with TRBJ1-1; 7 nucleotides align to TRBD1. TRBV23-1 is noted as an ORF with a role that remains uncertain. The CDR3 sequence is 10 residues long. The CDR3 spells CASIPKGAGF. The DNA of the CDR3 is TGCGCCAGCATACCTAAGGGGGCCGGATTT.

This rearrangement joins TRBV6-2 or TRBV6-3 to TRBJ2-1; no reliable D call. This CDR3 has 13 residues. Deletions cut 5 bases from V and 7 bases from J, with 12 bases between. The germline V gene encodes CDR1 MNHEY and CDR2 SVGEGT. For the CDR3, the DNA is TGTGCCAGCAGTGCCCTACTTCGTAATGAGCAGTTCTTC. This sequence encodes CASSALLRNEQFF.

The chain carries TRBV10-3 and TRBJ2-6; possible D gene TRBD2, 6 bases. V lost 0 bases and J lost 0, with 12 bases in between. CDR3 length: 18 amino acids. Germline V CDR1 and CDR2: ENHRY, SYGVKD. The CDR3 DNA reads TGTGCCATCAGTGAGTCGGGGCAGGGACTCTCTGGGGCCAACGTCCTGACTTTC. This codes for CAISESGQGLSGANVLTF.

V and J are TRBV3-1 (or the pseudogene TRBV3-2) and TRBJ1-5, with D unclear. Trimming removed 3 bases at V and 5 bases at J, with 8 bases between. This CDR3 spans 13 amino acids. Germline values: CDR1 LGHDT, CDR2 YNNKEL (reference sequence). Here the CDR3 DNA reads TGTGCCAGCAGCCAGACACACGATCAGCCCCAGCATTTT. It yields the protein CASSQTHDQPQHF.

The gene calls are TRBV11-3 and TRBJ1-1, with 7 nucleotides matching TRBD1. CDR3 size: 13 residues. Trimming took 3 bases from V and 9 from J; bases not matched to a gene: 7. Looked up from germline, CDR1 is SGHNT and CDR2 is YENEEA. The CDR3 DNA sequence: TGTGCCAGCAGCTTTCCTGGACAGGCTCAAGCTTTCTTT. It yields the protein CASSFPGQAQAFF.

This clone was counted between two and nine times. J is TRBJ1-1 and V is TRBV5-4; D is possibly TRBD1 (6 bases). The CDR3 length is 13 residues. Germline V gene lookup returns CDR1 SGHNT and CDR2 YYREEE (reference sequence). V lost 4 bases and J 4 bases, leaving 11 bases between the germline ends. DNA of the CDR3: TGTGCCAGCAGCAAACAGGGTGGCACTGAAGCTTTCTTT. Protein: CASSKQGGTEAFF.

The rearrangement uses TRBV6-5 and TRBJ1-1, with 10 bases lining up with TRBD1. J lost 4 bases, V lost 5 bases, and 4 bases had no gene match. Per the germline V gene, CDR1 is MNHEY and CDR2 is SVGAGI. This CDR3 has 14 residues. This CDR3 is CASSPGQGFTEAFF. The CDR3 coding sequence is TGTGCCAGCAGTCCGGGACAGGGGTTCACTGAAGCTTTCTTT.

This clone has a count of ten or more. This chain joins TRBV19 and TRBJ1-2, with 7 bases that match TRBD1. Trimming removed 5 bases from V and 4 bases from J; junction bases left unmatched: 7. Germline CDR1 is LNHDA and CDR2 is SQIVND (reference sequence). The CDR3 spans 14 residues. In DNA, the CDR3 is TGTGCCAGTAGTGTCGGACAGGCGGGCTATGGCTACACCTTC. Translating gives CASSVGQAGYGYTF.

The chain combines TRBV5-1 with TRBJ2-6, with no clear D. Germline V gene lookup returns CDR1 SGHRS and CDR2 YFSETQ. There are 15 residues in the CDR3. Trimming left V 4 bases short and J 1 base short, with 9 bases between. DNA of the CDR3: TGCGCCAGCAGCCCCTATCCTTCTGGGGCCAACGTCCTGACTTTC. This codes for CASSPYPSGANVLTF.

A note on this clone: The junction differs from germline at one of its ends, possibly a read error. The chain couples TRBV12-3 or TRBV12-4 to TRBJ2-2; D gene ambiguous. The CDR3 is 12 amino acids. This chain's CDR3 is CASAPNPGELFF. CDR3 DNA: TGTGCCAGCGCGCCGAACCCCGGGGAGCTGTTTTTT.

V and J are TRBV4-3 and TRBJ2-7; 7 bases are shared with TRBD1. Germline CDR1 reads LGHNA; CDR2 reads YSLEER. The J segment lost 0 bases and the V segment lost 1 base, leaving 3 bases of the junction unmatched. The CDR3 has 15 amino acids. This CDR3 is CASSQVRDSSYEQYF. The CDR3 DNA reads TGCGCCAGCAGCCAAGTTCGGGACAGCTCCTACGAGCAGTACTTC.

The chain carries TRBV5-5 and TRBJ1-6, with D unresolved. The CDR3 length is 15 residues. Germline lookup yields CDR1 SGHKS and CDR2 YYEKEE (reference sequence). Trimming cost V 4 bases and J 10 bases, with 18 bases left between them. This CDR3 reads CASSGSTGVLSPLHF. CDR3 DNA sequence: TGTGCCAGCAGCGGGTCAACGGGTGTGTTGTCACCCCTCCACTTT.

CDR3 coding DNA: TGTGCCAGCAGCCAAGGACTAGTCTCCTACAATGAGCAGTTCTTC. Protein: CASSQGLVSYNEQFF. The chain has TRBV3-1 (or the pseudogene TRBV3-2) and TRBJ2-1; the D gene is possibly TRBD2 (6 bases). V lost 1 base, J lost 0 bases, and 7 bases lay in between. Germline V CDR1 and CDR2: LGHDT, YNNKEL (reference sequence). The CDR3 consists of 15 residues.

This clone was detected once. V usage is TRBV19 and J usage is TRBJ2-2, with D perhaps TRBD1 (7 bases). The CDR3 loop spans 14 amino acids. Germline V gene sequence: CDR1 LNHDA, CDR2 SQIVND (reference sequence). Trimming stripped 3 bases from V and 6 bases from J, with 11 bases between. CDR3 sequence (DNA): TGTGCCAGTAGTATGACTAGGGGGCCCGGGGAGCTGTTTTTT. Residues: CASSMTRGPGELFF.

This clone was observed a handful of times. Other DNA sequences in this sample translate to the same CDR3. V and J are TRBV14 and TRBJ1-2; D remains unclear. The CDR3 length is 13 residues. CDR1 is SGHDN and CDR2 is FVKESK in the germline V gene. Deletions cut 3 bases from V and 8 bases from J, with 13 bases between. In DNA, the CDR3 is TGTGCCAGCAGCCAGAACCTAAGAGGGGGCTACACCTTC. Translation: CASSQNLRGGYTF. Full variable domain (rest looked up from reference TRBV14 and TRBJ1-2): EAGVTQFPSHSVIEKGQTVTLRCDPISGHDNLYWYRRVMGKEIKFLLHFVKESKQDESGMPNNRFLAERTGGTYSTLKVQPAELEDSGVYFCASSQNLRGGYTFGSGTRLTVV.

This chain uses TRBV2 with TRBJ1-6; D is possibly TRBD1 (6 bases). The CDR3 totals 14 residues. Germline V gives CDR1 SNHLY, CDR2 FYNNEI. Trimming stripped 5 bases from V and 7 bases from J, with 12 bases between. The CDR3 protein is CASSNRVGNSPLHF. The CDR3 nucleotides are TGTGCCAGCAGTAACAGGGTTGGGAATTCACCCCTCCACTTT.

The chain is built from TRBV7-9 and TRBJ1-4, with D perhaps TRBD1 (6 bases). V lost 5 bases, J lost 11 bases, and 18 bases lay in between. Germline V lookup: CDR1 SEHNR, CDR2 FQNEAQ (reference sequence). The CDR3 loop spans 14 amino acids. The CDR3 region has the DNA TGTGCCAGCAGCGATCGATCGTACAGGGTTAAACTGTTTTTT. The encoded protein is CASSDRSYRVKLFF.

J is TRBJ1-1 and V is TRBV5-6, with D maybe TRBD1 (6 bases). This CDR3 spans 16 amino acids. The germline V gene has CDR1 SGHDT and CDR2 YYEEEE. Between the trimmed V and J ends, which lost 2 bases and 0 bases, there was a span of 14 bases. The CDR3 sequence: CASSFDRRFLNTEAFF. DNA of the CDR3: TGTGCCAGCAGCTTTGACAGGAGATTCTTGAACACTGAAGCTTTCTTT.